This T cell receptor beta chain was sequenced in a study of cytomegalovirus exposure and HLA in healthy donors. Broader study findings: Upon later analysis, TCR association rates were observed to vary by HLA locus, being highest for DRB1 and lowest for HLA-C. Available immune exposure information covered CMV serostatus only.

Regarding this clone: No antigen is known for it.

Amplification used 60 Vbeta primers and 13 Jbeta primers. This table comes from immunoSEQ multiplex PCR, and its TCRdb copy is limited to in-frame clones, with some not included. Here the sample spans around 97,000 clones, roughly 10% being singletons. Trimming removed 0 bases at V and 1 base at J, with 16 bases between. The CDR3 extends over 17 amino acids. The germline CDR1 and CDR2 sequences are SGHAT and FQNNGV. The V gene is TRBV11-2, the J gene TRBJ2-7; a possible D gene is TRBD1 (5 bases). Sequencing used PBMCs. The TCR was taken from a man aged 50 to 60 in good health and CMV-seropositive. CDR3 sequence: CASSLDLGHNPSYEQYF. DNA for the CDR3: TGTGCCAGCAGCTTAGATTTAGGACACAACCCATCCTACGAGCAGTACTTC. Drawing the rest from reference TRBV11-2 and TRBJ2-7, the complete variable domain is EAGVAQSPRYKIIEKRQSVAFWCNPISGHATLYWYQQILGQGPKLLIQFQNNGVVDDSQLPKDRFSAERLKGVDSTLKIQPAKLEDSAVYLCASSLDLGHNPSYEQYFGPGTRLTVT.